The entry below gives a single TCR beta chain sequence along with its context. This clone is a singleton in its sample. It has no known antigen specificity. The input lacks base qualities; no much larger clone sits a single base away. The sample is drawn from a study of blood T cell repertoires in COVID-19 (dated by TCRdb to the early 2020s). Study-level background: Samples from collaborators originated in the United States, Italy and Spain and spanned both the acute and convalescent phases of COVID-19. Where HLA class I and class II types were available, the types were taken from metadata supplied by the sample provider, not from assay-based typing. The repertoires were made available in a free public database intended to serve as a resource for research on the immune response to SARS-CoV-2. Samples came from the ongoing ImmuneRACE study (first 160 participants) plus 1,254 subjects from 6 global collaborators. A de-identified subject ID, COVID-19 status, age in years and sex were almost always included in the sample metadata. Deeply sampled blood TCRbeta repertoires from subjects exposed to, actively infected with, or recovered from COVID-19 were included in the dataset. The material from the prospective study consisted of cDNA or gDNA derived from T cells, B-cell-depleted T cells, or PBMCs.

Collaborating institutions collected whole blood in K2EDTA tubes following their own protocols. For TCRbeta analysis, collaborator samples were shipped as frozen whole blood, as isolated PBMCs, or as DNA extracted from either sample type. The immunoSEQ Assay, a bias-controlled multiplex PCR, was used to amplify TCRbeta CDR3 regions from genomic DNA. As for the original processing: Within the assay, amplification of reference gene primers was used to estimate how many nucleated cells each sample contained. To quantify the absolute abundance of each unique TCRbeta CDR3 rearrangement, sequence reads were collapsed and filtered. For each sample, productive Simpson clonality was calculated by taking the square root of Simpson's diversity index across productive rearrangements. Not all clones reach the TCRdb copy of this immuneACCESS table, which keeps in-frame sequences only. Checked studies attribute under half of the gap to unresolved V genes and leave the rest unexplained. V and J calls and clone size are copied from that table; D and trimming were computed from the DNA. This sample comprises about 230,000 clones, about 85% of them detected only once. Around 18% of the sample is taken by the ten largest.

Beyond this particular receptor, the publication reports: How much clinical and demographic metadata was included differed by source and by participant, and the metadata was provided uncurated.

Per the germline V gene, LGHNA is the CDR1 and YSLEER is the CDR2. The junction shows trimming of 4 bases on V and 8 bases on J, plus 11 bases between the germline ends. Measured from the cysteine to the phenylalanine, the CDR3 is 13 residues long. The kept DNA is CDR3 alone, 39 bases in frame from the first base. The TCR comes from a woman at least 80 years old with active or convalescent COVID-19. Sequencing was carried out using peripheral blood. The sequence joins TRBV4-3 to TRBJ1-4; no D gene can be assigned with confidence. CDR3 region: CASSRLESEKLFF. The nucleotides are TGCGCCAGCAGCCGCCTCGAGAGCGAAAAACTGTTTTTT.